This T cell receptor (beta chain) was identified during a study of somatic mutations in cytotoxic T cells in rheumatoid arthritis. Broader study findings: Each of about an eighth of the roughly 60 patients had a largest CD8+ clone that made up more than 20% of CD8+ cells.

For this clone: Its antigen is still unknown.

Profiled with immunoSEQ multiplex PCR; TCRdb holds only in-frame clones, not every one. Altogether about 20,000 clones are present, about 86% being singletons, with the ten largest covering 15% to 20%. The CDR3 extends over 14 amino acids. Trimming shortened V by 2 bases and J by 3 bases, and 9 bases separated the two germline ends. CDR1 is SEHNR, CDR2 FQNEAQ, per germline (reference sequence). The sample taken for sequencing was CD8+ T cells sorted from blood. The receptor was derived from a woman between 45 and 60 years old in good health. J is TRBJ2-3 and V is TRBV7-9; unclear D gene. The CDR3 reads CASSLKPVTDTQYF. CDR3 DNA: TGTGCCAGCAGCTTAAAGCCGGTTACAGATACGCAGTATTTT.